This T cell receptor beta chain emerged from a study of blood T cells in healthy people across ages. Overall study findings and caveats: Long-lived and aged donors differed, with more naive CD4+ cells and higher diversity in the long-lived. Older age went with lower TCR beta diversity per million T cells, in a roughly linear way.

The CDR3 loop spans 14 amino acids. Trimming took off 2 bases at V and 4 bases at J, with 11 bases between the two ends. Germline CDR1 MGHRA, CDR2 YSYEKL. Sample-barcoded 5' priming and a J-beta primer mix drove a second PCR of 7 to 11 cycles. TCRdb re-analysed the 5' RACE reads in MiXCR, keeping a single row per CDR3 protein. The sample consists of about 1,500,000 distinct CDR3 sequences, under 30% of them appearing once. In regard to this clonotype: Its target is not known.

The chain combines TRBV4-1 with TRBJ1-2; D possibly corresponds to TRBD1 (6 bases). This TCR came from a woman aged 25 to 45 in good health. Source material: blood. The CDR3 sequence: CASSQQGIPYGYTF. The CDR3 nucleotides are TGCGCCAGCAGCCAACAGGGGATCCCCTATGGCTACACCTTC.